What follows are 25 T cell receptor beta chains derived from one specimen sequenced in a study of T cell responses to AZD1222 COVID-19 vaccine. Clones were read by immunoSEQ multiplex PCR, and TCRdb kept only the in-frame ones, dropping some. The profile shows 95,000 to 150,000 clones, about 90% of them singletons. Source: peripheral blood, taken on day 0 of AZD1222 vaccination. These TCRs come from an adult in good health.

The chain carries TRBV12-3 or TRBV12-4 and TRBJ1-1; no clear D gene. CDR3 length: 11 residues. The germline V and J ends were trimmed by 8 bases and 6 bases, with 10 bases remaining between them. The CDR3 sequence is CASHQGSEAFF. DNA of the CDR3: TGTGCCAGCCACCAAGGATCTGAAGCTTTCTTT.

This clone came up once. The V call is TRBV24-1, the J call TRBJ1-2; maybe TRBD1 (6 bases). Between the trimmed V and J ends, which lost 4 bases and 4 bases, there was a span of 12 bases. The CDR3 is 14 amino acids. CDR1 is KGHDR, CDR2 SFDVKD, per germline. The CDR3 coding sequence is TGTGCCACCAGTGACCGCCTGACAGGCTATGGCTACACCTTC. This sequence encodes CATSDRLTGYGYTF.

Comments on this clone: The same CDR3 also results from other DNA sequences found in this sample. This sequence joins TRBV6-5 and TRBJ1-2; a possible D gene is TRBD1 (6 bases). CDR1 is MNHEY, CDR2 SVGAGI, per germline. Trimming left V 2 bases short and J 8 bases short, with 12 bases between. The CDR3 consists of 13 residues. CDR3 sequence reads: CASSYGGGGGYTF. The CDR3 DNA follows: TGTGCCAGCAGTTACGGAGGGGGAGGCGGCTACACCTTC.

This chain connects TRBV4-2 to TRBJ2-3; 7 nucleotides match TRBD2. The CDR3 is made up of 15 amino acids. V was clipped by 0 bases and J by 13 bases; unmatched bases: 13. Germline CDR1 LGHNA, CDR2 YNFKEQ. For the CDR3, the DNA is TGTGCCAGCAGCCAAGATGAGACTAGCCGCCGATGGGAGTATTTT. Translation: CASSQDETSRRWEYF.

V is TRBV28 and J is TRBJ2-2; D assignment may be TRBD1 or TRBD2 (5 bases each). The CDR3 length is 16 residues. The germline V gene has CDR1 MDHEN and CDR2 SYDVKM. V dropped 2 bases and J dropped 6 bases, with 16 bases sitting between them. CDR3 sequence reads: CASSLRGRGRAGELFF. The CDR3 region has the DNA TGTGCCAGCAGTTTAAGGGGCCGGGGAAGGGCCGGGGAGCTGTTTTTT.

The chain employs TRBV15 and TRBJ1-1, with TRBD1 matching 10 bases. Per the germline V gene, CDR1 is LNHNV and CDR2 is YYDKDF (reference sequence). CDR3 size: 15 residues. With V trimmed by 9 bases and J by 1 base, 8 bases remained unmatched. CDR3 sequence (DNA): TGTGCCACTAAACGGACAGGGGGATCGAACACTGAAGCTTTCTTT. Translation gives CATKRTGGSNTEAFF.

The chain employs TRBV29-1 and TRBJ2-2; no clear D gene. Germline lookup yields CDR1 SQVTM and CDR2 ANQGSEA. Trimming left V 3 bases short and J 6 bases short, with 11 bases between. CDR3 length equals 13 residues. This CDR3 is CSVDISQAGELFF. CDR3 DNA sequence: TGCAGCGTTGACATCTCGCAGGCCGGGGAGCTGTTTTTT.

The rearrangement links TRBV5-1 to TRBJ2-1; 11 bases map to TRBD2. This CDR3 has 15 residues. The trim removed 2 bases at V and 8 bases at J, leaving 6 bases unmatched. Germline V gives CDR1 SGHRS, CDR2 YFSETQ. The CDR3 DNA reads TGCGCCAGCAGCTTACGACTAGCGGGAATGGATGAGCAGTTCTTC. The encoded protein is CASSLRLAGMDEQFF.

V is TRBV6-5 and J is TRBJ1-6, with D uncertain. This CDR3 spans 12 amino acids. CDR1 MNHEY and CDR2 SVGAGI come from the germline V gene. Trimming pared 7 bases from V and 4 bases from J, leaving 5 bases between. In DNA form, the CDR3 reads TGTGCCAGCAATCATTATAATTCACCCCTCCACTTT. Protein sequence: CASNHYNSPLHF.

V is TRBV12-5 and J is TRBJ2-5, with D uncertain. V was cut by 6 bases and J by 4 bases, with 6 bases left in between. The CDR3 is 11 amino acids. In germline, CDR1 is LGHNT, CDR2 FRNRAP. Here the CDR3 reads CASGVLETQYF. CDR3 nucleotides: TGTGCTAGTGGCGTCCTAGAGACCCAGTACTTC.

The chain couples TRBV5-1 to TRBJ1-1; maybe TRBD1 (6 bases). CDR1 and CDR2 (germline): SGHRS, YFSETQ. This CDR3 is 17 amino acids long. The V gene lost 3 bases and the J gene lost 8 bases, with 26 bases spanning the gap. CDR3 in DNA: TGCGCCAGCAGCTCAGTCGGTCAGGGGATTGCCTGGCGGGAAGCTTTCTTT. Its protein is CASSSVGQGIAWREAFF.

The V gene is TRBV24-1, the J gene TRBJ2-1; 9 nucleotides align to TRBD1. The CDR3 has 15 amino acids. Germline CDR1 is KGHDR and CDR2 is SFDVKD. The trim removed 4 bases at V and 13 bases at J, leaving 13 bases unmatched. The CDR3 is CATSEPGTGFSVQFF. CDR3 coding DNA: TGTGCCACCAGTGAACCGGGGACAGGGTTTTCAGTACAGTTCTTC.

This clone was recorded many times. V and J are TRBV6-5 and TRBJ2-5; 11 bases agree with TRBD2. CDR3 size: 16 residues. The germline gives CDR1 MNHEY, CDR2 SVGAGI. After removal of 4 bases from V and 2 bases from J, the junction contained 6 bases not matched to a gene. CDR3 coding DNA: TGTGCCAGCAGTTGGACCGGGACTAGCGGACAAGAGACCCAGTACTTC. Protein: CASSWTGTSGQETQYF.

This clone has only one observation. The V and J genes are TRBV15 and TRBJ1-5; TRBD1 aligns across 8 bases. The CDR3 contains 15 residues. The trim removed 1 base at V and 3 bases at J, leaving 2 bases unmatched. Germline CDR1 and CDR2: LNHNV and YYDKDF (reference sequence). CDR3 DNA sequence: TGTGCCACCAGCAGAGTCAGGGGGCCCAATCAGCCCCAGCATTTT. Translating it yields CATSRVRGPNQPQHF. Full variable domain (remainder filled in from reference TRBV15 and TRBJ1-5): DAMVIQNPRYQVTQFGKPVTLSCSQTLNHNVMYWYQQKSSQAPKLLFHYYDKDFNNEADTPDNFQSRRPNTSFCFLDIRSPGLGDTAMYLCATSRVRGPNQPQHFGDGTRLSIL.

This chain joins TRBV10-1 and TRBJ1-1, with TRBD1 identical over 8 bases. This CDR3 spans 14 amino acids. The V gene end was trimmed by 6 bases and the J gene end by 2 bases; junction bases not matched to a gene: 5. CDR1 and CDR2 from the germline V gene are WNHNN and SYGVQD (reference sequence). Written as DNA, the CDR3 is TGCGCCAGCAGCCAGGACAGGGTCAACACTGAAGCTTTCTTT. It codes for CASSQDRVNTEAFF.

The chain combines TRBV5-8 with TRBJ1-1; D is ambiguous. Trimming left V 0 bases short and J 1 base short, with 7 bases between. The length of the CDR3 is 14 residues. Looked up from germline, CDR1 is SGHTS and CDR2 is YDEGEE. Here the CDR3 DNA reads TGTGCCAGCAGCTTGGGGATGGGGAACACTGAAGCTTTCTTT. Translated, it gives CASSLGMGNTEAFF.

The V gene is TRBV7-8, the J gene TRBJ2-7; no firm D call. The germline V gene has CDR1 SGHVS and CDR2 FQNEAQ. The CDR3 sequence is 13 residues long. Trimming cost V 5 bases and J 5 bases, with 13 bases left between them. CDR3 sequence reads: CASSRRGKDEQYF. As DNA, the CDR3 is TGTGCCAGCAGCCGCCGCGGTAAGGACGAGCAGTACTTC.

The genes are TRBV10-3 and TRBJ1-5, with D possibly matching TRBD1 (5 bases). CDR3 length: 13 residues. The germline CDR1 and CDR2 sequences are ENHRY and SYGVKD. Trimming left V 6 bases short and J 3 bases short, with 9 bases between. Here the CDR3 reads CAISDSFNQPQHF. DNA of the CDR3: TGTGCCATCAGCGACAGCTTCAATCAGCCCCAGCATTTT.

Notes on this clone: At one of its ends the junction is not consistent with the germline gene, which may arise from a read error. The J gene is TRBJ1-2, the V gene TRBV9; 7 nucleotides match TRBD1. The CDR3 is 13 amino acids. Germline V CDR1 and CDR2: SGDLS, YYNGEE. CDR3 sequence: CASSTVGDSEYFF. In DNA form, the CDR3 reads TGTGCCAGCAGCACCGTTGGGGACAGCGAATATTTCTTC.

This clone has just one count. CDR3 in DNA: TGTGCCAGCAGTCCCAATCGGGCTAGCGGCACAGATACGCAGTATTTT. This sequence encodes CASSPNRASGTDTQYF. The rearrangement joins TRBV7-2 to TRBJ2-3; D is perhaps TRBD2 (6 bases). The length of the CDR3 is 16 residues. V lost 6 bases, J lost 1 base, and 17 bases lay in between. CDR1 SGHTA and CDR2 FQGNSA come from the germline V gene.

The chain couples TRBV28 to TRBJ1-1, with a weak D call TRBD1 (5 bases). This CDR3 comprises 15 residues. V was trimmed by 5 bases and J by 1 base, leaving 14 bases between them. Germline V gene sequence: CDR1 MDHEN, CDR2 SYDVKM. Here the CDR3 reads CASSTPGTENTEAFF. Here the CDR3 DNA reads TGTGCCAGCAGTACCCCGGGGACGGAGAACACTGAAGCTTTCTTT.

V usage is TRBV10-1 and J usage is TRBJ2-7; perhaps TRBD2 as D (5 bases). The V gene lost 6 bases and the J gene lost 6 bases, with 15 bases spanning the gap. CDR3 size: 13 residues. The germline V gene has CDR1 WNHNN and CDR2 SYGVQD (reference sequence). This CDR3 reads CASRDGRSGEQYF. CDR3 DNA sequence: TGCGCCAGCAGGGACGGACGGAGCGGCGAGCAGTACTTC.

DNA of the CDR3: TGTGCCAGCAGTTACGCATCGGCGAGGGGAGCTTTCTTT. Protein product: CASSYASARGAFF. The V call is TRBV6-5, the J call TRBJ1-1, with D perhaps TRBD1 (5 bases). This CDR3 contains 13 residues. The germline CDR1 and CDR2 sequences are MNHEY and SVGAGI. The germline V and J ends were trimmed by 2 bases and 10 bases, with 14 bases remaining between them.

This chain connects TRBV3-1 (or the pseudogene TRBV3-2) to TRBJ2-1; the match to TRBD1 covers 9 bases. Germline V gene sequence: CDR1 LGHDT, CDR2 YNNKEL (reference sequence). V gave up 4 bases and J gave up 1 base; unmatched junction bases: 5. This CDR3 comprises 16 residues. The CDR3 here is CASSPRGTGSYNEQFF. The CDR3 DNA reads as TGTGCCAGCAGCCCTCGTGGGACAGGGTCCTACAATGAGCAGTTCTTC.

This chain's CDR3 is CASSVADLYEQYF. CDR3 coding DNA: TGTGCCAGCAGTGTAGCGGACCTATACGAGCAGTACTTC. This chain uses TRBV2 with TRBJ2-7; possibly TRBD2 for D (6 bases). Trimming took 4 bases from V and 4 from J, leaving 11 bases between them. Germline loops: CDR1 SNHLY, CDR2 FYNNEI. This CDR3 has 13 residues.